Below are 3 T cell receptor beta chains sequenced from a single sample in a study of technical replicates of blood from a few donors. Some clones are missing from TCRdb's copy, which holds only in-frame ones; the method was immunoSEQ multiplex PCR. Of 45,000 to 65,000 clones in the sample, around 96% were seen once. Sequenced: PBMCs. These TCRs come from a human donor in good health. Some clones in this sample may be carry-over from other donors' samples.

The chain recombines TRBV29-1 with TRBJ1-4; D uncertain. The CDR3 is made up of 11 amino acids. The germline gives CDR1 SQVTM, CDR2 ANQGSEA. V was pared by 4 bases and J by 6 bases, with 6 bases between. Here the CDR3 DNA reads TGCAGCGTTGGCGGGGATGAAAAACTGTTTTTT. Its protein product is CSVGGDEKLFF.

V is TRBV11-2 and J is TRBJ2-7; maybe TRBD1 (5 bases). Germline values: CDR1 SGHAT, CDR2 FQNNGV. V was shortened by 4 bases and J by 4 bases, with 11 bases between the two germline ends. The CDR3 has 13 residues. The CDR3 protein is CASSWGLTYEQYF. The CDR3 region has the DNA TGTGCCAGCAGCTGGGGCCTCACATACGAGCAGTACTTC. The variable domain in full, with the rest retrieved from reference TRBV11-2 and TRBJ2-7, is EAGVAQSPRYKIIEKRQSVAFWCNPISGHATLYWYQQILGQGPKLLIQFQNNGVVDDSQLPKDRFSAERLKGVDSTLKIQPAKLEDSAVYLCASSWGLTYEQYFGPGTRLTVT.

CDR3 sequence reads: CATQAGGTDTQYF. DNA of the CDR3: TGTGCCACCCAAGCGGGGGGCACAGATACGCAGTATTTT. This chain joins TRBV2 and TRBJ2-3; 8 nucleotides match TRBD2. The germline CDR1 and CDR2 sequences are SNHLY and FYNNEI. CDR3 length: 13 amino acids. V shed 10 bases and J 1 base; nucleotides not matched to a gene: 4. Filled out from reference TRBV2 and TRBJ2-3, the complete variable domain reads EPEVTQTPSHQVTQMGQEVILRCVPISNHLYFYWYRQILGQKVEFLVSFYNNEISEKSEIFDDQFSVERPDGSNFTLKIRSTKLEDSAMYFCATQAGGTDTQYFGPGTRLTVL.